This is a list of T cell receptor beta chains from one sample in a study of T cell repertoires in cytomegalovirus infection. One entry per CDR3 protein results from TCRdb running MiXCR on the reads. The sample has roughly 720,000 distinct CDR3 sequences; approximately 40% are singletons. The sequenced sample was PBMCs. These receptors all come from a human donor in good health (CMV status not recorded). Some clones in this sample may be carry-over from other donors' samples. Each CDR3 is given without its conserved first and last residue. The order of the fields is J gene, V gene, CDR3 protein.

>TRBJ2-7|TRBV7-6
ASSPEGQSYEQY
>TRBJ1-2|TRBV14
ASSQVTETGLGGYT
>TRBJ2-1|TRBV11-2
ASSLVGGVAGGRNEQF
>TRBJ1-1|TRBV10-3
AIKGTGNTEAF
>TRBJ1-1|TRBV28
ASSLSKRADTEAF
>TRBJ1-2|TRBV7-2
ASSLGGGDYGYT
>TRBJ1-4|TRBV5-1
ASSGDEKLF
>TRBJ2-5|TRBV4-1
AGSPQYLEGAQETQY
>TRBJ1-5|TRBV11-2
ASSSTGVRQPQH
>TRBJ2-7|TRBV12-3/TRBV12-4
ASTSEDRTYEQY
>TRBJ1-1|TRBV10-2
ASAYGVNTEAF
>TRBJ2-5|TRBV12-3/TRBV12-4
ASSLWGAGGETQY
>TRBJ2-3|TRBV6-6
ASSYSASGGAPQATDTQY
>TRBJ1-2|TRBV5-1
ASSLGSIYGYT
>TRBJ2-2|TRBV7-9
ASSSPRKRSGTTNTGELF
>TRBJ2-7|TRBV18
ASSPRDQTYEQY
>TRBJ2-7|TRBV7-9
ASSLSLEGYEQY
>TRBJ1-5|TRBV11-2
ASSLGPRGAPQH
>TRBJ2-1|TRBV7-9
ASRGPGNEQF
>TRBJ1-2|TRBV12-3/TRBV12-4
ASSPLTTQNYGYT
>TRBJ1-2|TRBV15
ATSRDRGHSVHT
>TRBJ2-2|TRBV28
ASSLNRPNTGELF
>TRBJ2-7|TRBV4-1
ASSQDVGENEQY
>TRBJ2-3|TRBV28
ASKRDRRLSDTQY
>TRBJ2-5|TRBV7-9
ASSSPLPYPDVGPPDQETQY
>TRBJ2-4|TRBV7-2
ASSLDLGLNIQY
>TRBJ2-3|TRBV30
AWSPSDTQY
>TRBJ2-6|TRBV7-2
ASSLQALGLAGANVLT
>TRBJ2-7|TRBV7-2
ASSLSAGYYEQY
>TRBJ1-5|TRBV5-6
ASSLSSDQPQH
>TRBJ1-5|TRBV11-3
ASSLIGGRGKGENQPQH
>TRBJ1-5|TRBV27
ASSLRGAVGNQPQH
>TRBJ2-7|TRBV14
ASSQDLGYEQY
>TRBJ2-1|TRBV12-3/TRBV12-4
ASRRLGGFGSYNEQF
>TRBJ1-2|TRBV20-1
SARKDGAGNYGYT
>TRBJ1-1|TRBV19
ASSIGDSLNTEAF
>TRBJ2-7|TRBV6-5
ASSPWDRFYEQY
>TRBJ2-7|TRBV5-4
ASSPRPRPPYEQY
>TRBJ2-5|TRBV6-6
ASTPLSGRNQETQY
>TRBJ2-1|TRBV7-6
ASSTGPHNEQF
>TRBJ2-1|TRBV19
ASSPRGSGSVFSSYNEQF
>TRBJ2-1|TRBV27
ASSDNSGRDEQF
>TRBJ2-5|TRBV29-1
SVEPWDPSGETQY
>TRBJ2-1|TRBV27
ASSAPWTGRNEQF
>TRBJ1-4|TRBV28
ASSLTGQGSEKLF
>TRBJ2-5|TRBV2
ASSVNLAGEEQETQY
>TRBJ1-4|TRBV6-2/TRBV6-3
ASSYGWPEELF